The clone carrying this T cell receptor beta chain turned up a few times. This sample is drawn from a study of blood T cell repertoires in COVID-19. Overall study: The United States, Italy and Spain supplied acute and convalescent COVID-19 samples. T cells, B-cell-depleted T cells, or PBMCs provided the cDNA or gDNA that served as material.

Original methodology: Reference gene primers were amplified, and this amplification served to estimate nucleated cell counts. TCRdb keeps only in-frame clones here, not all; method: immunoSEQ multiplex PCR. The DNA was the basis for D and trimming; V, J and clone size are from that table. This sample has 60,000 or so clones; nearly 80% occur once, and the top ten carry roughly 27%. Trimming pared 0 bases from V and 2 bases from J, leaving 6 bases between. This CDR3 spans 13 amino acids. The germline V gene has CDR1 SGHRS and CDR2 YFSETQ. The specimen sequenced was peripheral blood. This TCR came from a human donor in a cohort sampled during active COVID-19. The genes are TRBV5-1 and TRBJ2-7, with D possibly TRBD1 on 6 matching bases. As DNA, the CDR3 is TGCGCCAGCAGCTTGGACAGGGCCTACGAGCAGTACTTC. It is translated as CASSLDRAYEQYF.